A single sample gave rise to the 21 T cell receptor beta chains below, sequenced in a study of T cell repertoires in cytomegalovirus infection. These receptors are not linked to any known antigen. TCRdb reprocessed the reads via MiXCR and lists one record per CDR3 protein. The table lists about 890,000 distinct CDR3 sequences, approximately 31% of them singletons. This sample comprised cultured CD8+ T cells from PBMCs, obtained from culture after CMV antigen stimulation. Receptors originate from a human donor in good health (CMV status not recorded). Some clones in this sample may be carry-over from other donors' samples.

This clonotype was observed a few times. The chain carries TRBV9 and TRBJ2-1, with 7 bases that match TRBD1. The CDR3 is 16 amino acids. CDR1 SGDLS and CDR2 YYNGEE come from the germline V gene. With 3 bases clipped from V and 0 bases from J, the junction kept 6 bases outside the gene matches. The CDR3 region has the DNA TGTGCCAGCAGCGACCCCCGACAGGGCTCCTACAATGAGCAGTTCTTC. Protein product: CASSDPRQGSYNEQFF.

The chain is built from TRBV29-1 and TRBJ1-5; no firm D call. V lost 3 bases to trimming and J lost 0 bases, with 15 bases between them. Germline V gene data show CDR1 as SQVTM and CDR2 as ANQGSEA. CDR3 size: 16 residues. Here the CDR3 reads CSVDFPGINSNQPQHF. The CDR3 nucleotides are TGCAGCGTTGACTTTCCCGGAATCAATAGCAATCAGCCCCAGCATTTT.

The chain employs TRBV15 and TRBJ2-5; D perhaps matches TRBD2 (6 bases). The CDR3 loop spans 16 amino acids. The V end lost 2 bases, the J end lost 4 bases, and 17 bases lay between the germline ends. Germline CDR1 and CDR2: LNHNV and YYDKDF (reference sequence). The CDR3 bases are TGTGCCACCAGCAGACAGAACCCCGGGAGCGGAGAGACCCAGTACTTC. Amino acid sequence: CATSRQNPGSGETQYF.

This chain connects TRBV13 to TRBJ2-2, with TRBD1 as a possible D gene (5 bases). The germline CDR1 and CDR2 sequences are PRHDT and FYEKMQ (reference sequence). The V and J ends lost 5 bases and 3 bases respectively, with 13 bases between them. This CDR3 is built from 15 residues. The CDR3 coding sequence is TGTGCCAGCAGCCCAGAAGGGGCCCACACCGGGGAGCTGTTTTTT. It is translated as CASSPEGAHTGELFF.

This chain uses TRBV6-5 with TRBJ1-1; D is unresolved. CDR1 is MNHEY, CDR2 SVGAGI, per germline. Deletions cut 4 bases from V and 4 bases from J, with 7 bases between. The CDR3 totals 12 residues. The CDR3 coding sequence is TGTGCCAGCAGTTCCAGTGCCACTGAAGCTTTCTTT. The encoded protein is CASSSSATEAFF.

This clonotype was detected a few times. The chain couples TRBV19 to TRBJ1-1; 7 nucleotides align to TRBD1. The V segment lost 3 bases and the J segment 1 base; nucleotides outside the gene matches: 2. The CDR3 spans 14 residues. From germline, CDR1 is LNHDA and CDR2 SQIVND (reference sequence). The CDR3 DNA reads TGTGCCAGTAGTATCGACAGGGAGAACACTGAAGCTTTCTTT. Translation gives CASSIDRENTEAFF.

The table lists this clonotype with many counts. This chain links TRBV6-2 or TRBV6-3 with TRBJ1-1; the D is unclear. V lost 0 bases and J lost 2, with 10 bases in between. The CDR3 sequence is 15 residues long. Per the germline V gene, CDR1 is MNHEY and CDR2 is SVGEGT. The CDR3 DNA follows: TGTGCCAGCAGTTACTCGATCGCTCTTAACACTGAAGCTTTCTTT. It is translated as CASSYSIALNTEAFF.

This rearrangement joins TRBV27 to TRBJ1-1; tentatively, D is TRBD1 (5 bases). V was pared by 6 bases and J by 3 bases, with 11 bases between. Germline CDR1 is MNHEY and CDR2 is SMNVEV (reference sequence). This CDR3 region has 13 residues. The CDR3 reads CASREGAHTEAFF. Here the CDR3 DNA reads TGTGCCAGCAGGGAAGGGGCTCACACTGAAGCTTTCTTT.

The V gene is TRBV11-1, the J gene TRBJ2-1; D ambiguous. The CDR3 contains 15 residues. Between the trimmed V and J ends, which lost 1 base and 4 bases, there was a span of 11 bases. Germline CDR1 reads SGHAT; CDR2 reads FQDESV (reference sequence). CDR3: CASSLVVGAYNEQFF. The CDR3 region has the DNA TGTGCCAGCAGCTTAGTAGTAGGAGCTTACAATGAGCAGTTCTTC.

The chain is built from TRBV28 and TRBJ2-1, with 13 bases matching TRBD2. Germline CDR1 reads MDHEN; CDR2 reads SYDVKM. The CDR3 runs to 17 residues. The junction had 11 bases not matched to a gene; V was cut back by 3 bases and J by 9 bases. The CDR3 DNA sequence: TGTGCCAGCAGTTTGTTCTCGACTAGCGGGGGGCGTAGTGAGCAGTTCTTC. This encodes CASSLFSTSGGRSEQFF.

This clonotype came up a few times. The chain is built from TRBV27 and TRBJ2-7; D uncertain. This CDR3 comprises 12 residues. Deletions cut 6 bases from V and 2 bases from J, with 8 bases between. Germline assignment: CDR1 MNHEY and CDR2 SMNVEV (reference sequence). The DNA of the CDR3 is TGTGCCAGCAGGGACGGAGCCTACGAGCAGTACTTC. This translates into CASRDGAYEQYF.

This clonotype was observed a handful of times. DNA for the CDR3: TGTGCCAGCACCCCGGGGGGATTCAGCCCCCTCCACTTT. This gives the protein CASTPGGFSPLHF. The chain joins TRBV6-2 or TRBV6-3 to TRBJ1-6; tentative D call: TRBD1 (5 bases). The CDR3 consists of 13 residues. The V and J ends lost 7 bases and 13 bases respectively, with 17 bases between them. In germline, CDR1 is MNHEY, CDR2 SVGEGT.

The chain couples TRBV5-1 to TRBJ1-2; no firm D call. Germline V gene lookup returns CDR1 SGHRS and CDR2 YFSETQ. Trimming stripped 4 bases from V and 6 bases from J, with 16 bases between. This CDR3 region has 14 residues. CDR3 residues: CASSGADFRDGYTF. In nucleotides, the CDR3 is TGCGCCAGCAGCGGAGCAGACTTTCGGGATGGCTACACCTTC.

Only a few counts were recorded for this clonotype. The chain uses TRBV12-3 or TRBV12-4 and TRBJ1-2; the D is unclear. The CDR3 is made up of 15 amino acids. V was cut by 2 bases and J by 2 bases, with 12 bases left in between. The CDR3 sequence is CASSLSPTSNYGYTF. DNA for the CDR3: TGTGCCAGCAGTTTATCCCCGACGTCCAACTATGGCTACACCTTC.

The chain couples TRBV2 to TRBJ1-2, with 7 positions matching TRBD1. Per the germline V gene, CDR1 is SNHLY and CDR2 is FYNNEI. V dropped 4 bases and J dropped 4; count of bases not matched to a gene: 3. This CDR3 is 13 amino acids long. The CDR3 nucleotides are TGTGCCAGCAGTGGACAGGGCGGCTATGGCTACACCTTC. This codes for CASSGQGGYGYTF.

CDR3 DNA sequence: TGTGCCAGCAGTTACTTGAAAAGCAATGAGCAGTTCTTC. This sequence encodes CASSYLKSNEQFF. The rearrangement uses TRBV6-2 or TRBV6-3 and TRBJ2-1; D ambiguous. The germline CDR1 and CDR2 sequences are MNHEY and SVGEGT. The CDR3 has 13 amino acids. V was cut by 1 base and J by 6 bases, with 7 bases left in between.

This rearrangement joins TRBV6-5 to TRBJ2-6; D not resolved. V was cut by 5 bases and J by 2 bases, with 13 bases left in between. The germline gives CDR1 MNHEY, CDR2 SVGAGI. The CDR3 runs to 16 residues. In DNA form, the CDR3 reads TGTGCCAGCAGTCTCACCTCAAATACTGGGGCCAACGTCCTGACTTTC. Translated, it gives CASSLTSNTGANVLTF.

This clonotype was picked up many times. DNA of the CDR3: TGTGCCAGCAGCTTTGCAGAGTACCAAGAGACCCAGTACTTC. It translates to CASSFAEYQETQYF. The chain recombines TRBV7-2 with TRBJ2-5; D call uncertain. Germline lookup yields CDR1 SGHTA and CDR2 FQGNSA. This CDR3 comprises 14 residues. The germline V and J ends were trimmed by 3 bases and 0 bases, with 8 bases remaining between them.

The chain has TRBV6-2 or TRBV6-3 and TRBJ1-5, with 12 positions matching TRBD1. Germline CDR1 and CDR2: MNHEY and SVGEGT. This CDR3 is built from 18 residues. The V and J ends lost 0 bases and 2 bases, in that order; junction bases with no gene match: 5. The CDR3 bases are TGTGCCAGCAGTTACTCGGTGGGACAGGGGGCAGGCAATCAGCCCCAGCATTTT. Protein sequence: CASSYSVGQGAGNQPQHF.

This sequence joins TRBV2 and TRBJ1-4, with no clear D. Trimming stripped 7 bases from V and 0 bases from J, with 6 bases between. This CDR3 comprises 13 residues. Per the germline V gene, CDR1 is SNHLY and CDR2 is FYNNEI. The CDR3 nucleotides are TGTGCCAGCAAGGACTCAACTAATGAAAAACTGTTTTTT. Its protein is CASKDSTNEKLFF.

The chain links TRBV4-1 to TRBJ2-4, with a possible D match to TRBD2 (6 bases). The ends were cut back, 2 bases at V and 0 bases at J, with 8 bases in the middle. CDR1 MGHRA and CDR2 YSYEKL come from the germline V gene. This CDR3 is 15 amino acids long. CDR3 region: CASSQNGGAKNIQYF. The CDR3 coding sequence is TGCGCCAGCAGCCAAAACGGGGGAGCCAAAAACATTCAGTACTTC.